The 15 T cell receptor beta chains given below trace back to one sample, sequenced in a study of cytomegalovirus exposure and HLA in healthy donors. Both 60 Vbeta primers and 13 Jbeta primers went into the PCR. TCRdb keeps only in-frame clones here, not all; method: immunoSEQ multiplex PCR. The data hold 110,000 to 150,000 clones, with roughly 77% observed a single time. The sequencing sample was made of PBMCs. Every receptor here comes from a female donor in good health and CMV-seronegative.

Notes on this clone: One end of the junction does not line up with germline, which may come from a read error. V gene TRBV7-7 combines with J gene TRBJ2-5, with 14 positions matching TRBD2. The germline gives CDR1 SSHAT, CDR2 FNYEAQ (reference sequence). The CDR3 is 15 residues long. CDR3 in amino acids: CASSFGLAGGETQYF. Here the CDR3 DNA reads TGTGCTAGCAGCTTCGGACTAGCGGGAGGAGAGACCCAGTACTTC.

V is TRBV19 and J is TRBJ2-5, with D perhaps TRBD2 (5 bases). The CDR3 contains 15 residues. The V end lost 9 bases, the J end lost 2 bases, and 19 bases lay between the germline ends. Germline CDR1 is LNHDA and CDR2 is SQIVND (reference sequence). The CDR3 spells CASREGPSPQETQYF. CDR3 DNA sequence: TGTGCCAGCAGAGAGGGCCCCTCGCCTCAAGAGACCCAGTACTTC.

This chain connects TRBV19 to TRBJ2-7, with TRBD1 matching over 9 bases. V was pared by 5 bases and J by 2 bases, with 7 bases of the junction left unmatched. This CDR3 is built from 15 residues. The germline CDR1 and CDR2 sequences are LNHDA and SQIVND (reference sequence). CDR3 region: CASSLPGQGPYEQYF. DNA for the CDR3: TGTGCCAGTAGTTTGCCGGGACAGGGCCCCTACGAGCAGTACTTC.

This chain links TRBV10-3 with TRBJ2-3, with 11 bases lining up with TRBD2. Germline lookup yields CDR1 ENHRY and CDR2 SYGVKD. This CDR3 contains 13 residues. The J segment lost 4 bases and the V segment lost 11 bases, leaving 5 bases of the junction unmatched. CDR3 residues: CAATSGSPDTQYF. CDR3 DNA sequence: TGTGCCGCTACTAGCGGGAGTCCAGATACGCAGTATTTT.

The rearrangement uses TRBV5-1 and TRBJ2-3; TRBD1 agrees at 9 bases. With 0 bases clipped from V and 0 bases from J, the junction kept 2 bases outside the gene matches. Germline CDR1 SGHRS, CDR2 YFSETQ. The CDR3 contains 16 residues. CDR3 DNA sequence: TGCGCCAGCAGCTTGGCGGGACAGGGAAGCACAGATACGCAGTATTTT. Translation gives CASSLAGQGSTDTQYF.

This clone was counted a single time. The chain joins TRBV5-4 to TRBJ2-7; 7 positions match TRBD2. J gave up 7 bases and V 0 bases, and 10 bases lay outside the gene matches. The CDR3 sequence is 15 residues long. Germline CDR1 is SGHNT and CDR2 is YYREEE (reference sequence). The CDR3 nucleotides are TGTGCCAGCAGCTTGGGGCTAGCGGCCCTCCGTGAGCAGTACTTC. The encoded protein is CASSLGLAALREQYF.

The V call is TRBV6-5, the J call TRBJ2-5; the match to TRBD2 covers 13 bases. Germline V gene lookup returns CDR1 MNHEY and CDR2 SVGAGI. The CDR3 is made up of 15 amino acids. The junction had 3 bases not matched to a gene; V was cut back by 6 bases and J by 2 bases. The CDR3 reads CASSLLAGGQETQYF. The CDR3 DNA sequence: TGTGCCAGCAGCCTACTAGCGGGGGGGCAAGAGACCCAGTACTTC.

This rearrangement joins TRBV6-5 to TRBJ2-7, with TRBD2 matching over 7 bases. The CDR3 has 15 amino acids. The V and J ends lost 5 bases and 5 bases, in that order; junction bases with no gene match: 12. CDR1 MNHEY and CDR2 SVGAGI come from the germline V gene. The CDR3 here is CASSPPGGRGDEQYF. For the CDR3, the DNA is TGTGCCAGCAGTCCCCCGGGCGGGAGAGGAGACGAGCAGTACTTC.

CDR3 nucleotide sequence: TGTGCCAGCAGCTTCAGTTCGGGGAGGTGGACCGGGGAGCTGTTTTTT. Translation: CASSFSSGRWTGELFF. The chain joins TRBV7-2 to TRBJ2-2; a weak D match, TRBD2 (6 bases). Trimming took 3 bases from V and 5 from J, leaving 16 bases between them. The CDR3 sequence is 16 residues long. CDR1 and CDR2 (germline): SGHTA, FQGNSA.

This clone was counted only a few times. The CDR3 loop reads CASTMNTEAFF. As DNA, the CDR3 is TGTGCCAGCACAATGAACACTGAAGCTTTCTTT. The chain uses TRBV25-1 and TRBJ1-1; D not resolved. V was pared by 7 bases and J by 0 bases, with 3 bases between. This CDR3 has 11 amino acids. Germline CDR1 is MGHDK and CDR2 is SYGVNS.

V gene TRBV29-1 combines with J gene TRBJ1-2; TRBD1 might be the D (5 bases). Deletions cut 3 bases from V and 5 bases from J, with 10 bases between. Germline CDR1 is SQVTM and CDR2 is ANQGSEA. The CDR3 covers 12 residues. DNA for the CDR3: TGCAGCGTTGAGGAAGGGGCTTATGGCTACACCTTC. Protein product: CSVEEGAYGYTF.

This clone was seen just once. The chain carries TRBV2 and TRBJ2-1, with D perhaps TRBD2 (6 bases). There are 14 residues in the CDR3. V was shortened by 11 bases and J by 1 base, with 15 bases between the two germline ends. Per the germline V gene, CDR1 is SNHLY and CDR2 is FYNNEI. The CDR3 DNA follows: TGTGCCTGGAGGAGCGGGCCGTCCTACAATGAGCAGTTCTTC. Encoded protein: CAWRSGPSYNEQFF.

The gene calls are TRBV6-6 and TRBJ1-2; TRBD1 agrees at 8 bases. The CDR3 consists of 15 residues. The V gene's germline CDR1 is MNHNY and CDR2 SVGAGI (reference sequence). V trimming: 2 bases; J trimming: 0 bases; junction bases outside the gene matches: 2. CDR3 amino acids: CASSYPGQANYGYTF. The CDR3 DNA is TGTGCCAGCAGTTACCCGGGACAGGCTAACTATGGCTACACCTTC.

The chain couples TRBV7-2 to TRBJ2-5, with a possible D match to TRBD1 (5 bases). The ends were cut back, 1 base at V and 0 bases at J, with 18 bases in the middle. Germline values: CDR1 SGHTA, CDR2 FQGNSA. The CDR3 has 18 amino acids. The DNA for the CDR3 is TGTGCCAGCAGCTTAGGTCAGGGTAGCCTCCGGTACCAAGAGACCCAGTACTTC. It translates to CASSLGQGSLRYQETQYF.

V gene TRBV19 combines with J gene TRBJ1-2, with D possibly being TRBD1 (5 bases). Germline V gives CDR1 LNHDA, CDR2 SQIVND (reference sequence). The CDR3 is 14 residues long. With 7 bases removed from V and 5 bases from J, the gap between germline ends came to 17 bases. CDR3 DNA sequence: TGTGCCAGTAACCCCAGGGAATTCCGGTATGGCTACACCTTC. Its translation is CASNPREFRYGYTF.